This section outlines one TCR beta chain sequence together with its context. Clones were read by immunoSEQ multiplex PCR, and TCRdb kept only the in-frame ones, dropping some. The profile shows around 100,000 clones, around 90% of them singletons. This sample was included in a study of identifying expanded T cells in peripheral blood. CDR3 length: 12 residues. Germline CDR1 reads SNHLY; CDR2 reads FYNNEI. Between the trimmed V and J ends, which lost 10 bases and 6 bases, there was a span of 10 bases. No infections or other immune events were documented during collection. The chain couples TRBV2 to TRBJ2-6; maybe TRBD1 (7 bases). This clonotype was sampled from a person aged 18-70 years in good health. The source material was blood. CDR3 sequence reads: CAIRGAANVLTF. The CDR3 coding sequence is TGTGCCATCAGGGGGGCGGCCAACGTCCTGACTTTC. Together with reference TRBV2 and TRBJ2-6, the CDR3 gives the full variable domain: EPEVTQTPSHQVTQMGQEVILRCVPISNHLYFYWYRQILGQKVEFLVSFYNNEISEKSEIFDDQFSVERPDGSNFTLKIRSTKLEDSAMYFCAIRGAANVLTFGAGSRLTVL.